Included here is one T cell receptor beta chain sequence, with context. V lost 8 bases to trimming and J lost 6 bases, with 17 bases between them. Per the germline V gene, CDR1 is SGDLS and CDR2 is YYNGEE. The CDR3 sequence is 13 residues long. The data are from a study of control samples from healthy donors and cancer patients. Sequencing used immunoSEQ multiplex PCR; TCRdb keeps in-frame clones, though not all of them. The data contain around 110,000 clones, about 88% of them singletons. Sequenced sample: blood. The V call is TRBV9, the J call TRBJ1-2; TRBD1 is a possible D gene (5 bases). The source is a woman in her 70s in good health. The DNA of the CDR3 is TGTGCCAGTACCGGGGGAGGGAGGGATGGCTACACCTTC. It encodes CASTGGGRDGYTF. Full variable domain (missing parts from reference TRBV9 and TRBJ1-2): DSGVTQTPKHLITATGQRVTLRCSPRSGDLSVYWYQQSLDQGLQFLIQYYNGEERAKGNILERFSAQQFPDLHSELNLSSLELGDSALYFCASTGGGRDGYTFGSGTRLTVV.